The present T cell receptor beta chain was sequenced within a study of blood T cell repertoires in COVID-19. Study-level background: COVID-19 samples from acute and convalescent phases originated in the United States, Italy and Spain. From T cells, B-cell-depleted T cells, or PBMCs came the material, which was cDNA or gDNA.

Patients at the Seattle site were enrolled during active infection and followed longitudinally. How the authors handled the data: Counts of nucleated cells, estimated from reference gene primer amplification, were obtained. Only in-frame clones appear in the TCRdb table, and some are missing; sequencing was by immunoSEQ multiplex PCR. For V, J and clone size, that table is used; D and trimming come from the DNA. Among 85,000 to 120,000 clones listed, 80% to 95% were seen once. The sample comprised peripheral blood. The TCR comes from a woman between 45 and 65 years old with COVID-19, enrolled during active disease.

CDR3: CASSLVAGFQETQYF. Here the CDR3 DNA reads TGCGCCAGCAGCCTAGTAGCGGGGTTCCAAGAGACCCAGTACTTC. The chain recombines TRBV4-1 with TRBJ2-5; 8 nucleotides line up with TRBD2. V lost 4 bases, J lost 1 base, and 5 bases stayed unmatched. CDR1 and CDR2 (germline): MGHRA, YSYEKL. The CDR3 is 15 amino acids.